What follows describes a single TCR beta chain. This clone has a handful of counts. Its antigen remains unidentified. Base-call qualities are not available, and no considerably larger clone is one nucleotide away. Receptor libraries were prepared by the immunoSEQ multiplex PCR assay. For the multiplex PCR, a mixture combining 60 forward primers for TCR Vbeta segments and 13 reverse primers for TCR Jbeta segments was used. Amplification of the CDR3 region of rearranged TCR beta genes was performed with a multiplex PCR assay on genomic DNA. On the Illumina HiSeq System, the amplified TCR beta libraries were sequenced as 87-base-pair reads. In the authors' own workflow: In a later analysis, some 80 million unique TCR beta chains were counted across the approximately 640 repertoires, and approximately 9.9 million of these chains were shared by at least two donors. Raw reads were error-corrected and collapsed into unique sequences by a nearest-neighbor algorithm in which closely related sequences were merged to remove PCR and sequencing errors. Alignment of CDR3 sequences to IMGT reference sequences was used to assign V, D and J gene segments. For a sequence to be retained, at least a six-nucleotide match to both a V gene segment and a J gene segment was required. A rearrangement was called productive if the CDR3 had no stop codons and remained in frame with V and J, and every other rearrangement was called non-productive. Following IMGT convention, CDR3 was defined as the stretch from the second conserved V-encoded cysteine up to the conserved J-encoded phenylalanine. In an earlier analysis of roughly 580 of the donors, sequences lacking an unambiguous match to a single V gene segment were excluded. An earlier analysis of about 600 of the donors called V segments functional above 56.7% productive rearrangements and segregating when the between-donor standard deviation exceeded 5%. A statistical classification framework was built to diagnose cytomegalovirus status from the catalog of TCR beta chain sequences. In a later analysis, V and J genes were assigned by comparing TCR nucleotide sequences against IMGT/GENE-DB human TR gene sequences. The TCRdist pipeline was used in a later analysis to assign CDR3 sequences and most-parsimonious VDJ recombination scenarios. A later analysis defined each TCR beta chain by its CDR3 amino acid sequence plus V-gene family, and excluded reads lacking a unique V-gene family. A later analysis removed roughly 590 highly shared, low-generation-probability nucleotide sequences to deal with suspected cross-contamination and a sequencing artifact. For each public chain, a later analysis derived a clonal expansion index from normalized ranks of inferred template counts within each repertoire. A later analysis computed generation probabilities with a VDJ recombination model fitted to out-of-frame rearrangements, and checked the results against IGoR. A later analysis scored TCR-TCR, TCR-HLA and TCR-CMV co-occurrence with hypergeometric tests, applying a repertoire-size bias correction to TCR pairs. False discovery rates were estimated in a later analysis by permuting HLA or CMV assignments 20 times. In a later analysis, co-occurring TCRs were grouped with DBSCAN, and TCRdist sequence similarity was added when clustering was performed within HLA-allele-positive subsets. Repertoires with fewer than 30,000 or more than 120,000 public chains, plus five repertoires with anomalous nucleotide sharing, were excluded from co-occurrence clustering. TCRdb retrieved this table from immuneACCESS and kept in-frame rearrangements only. Not all clones are present; in checked studies, unresolved V genes account for under half, and no reason is known for the remainder. V and J calls and clone size are copied from that table; D and trimming were computed from the DNA. In all, the sample holds roughly 150,000 clones, and about 88% of those were seen once. About 2.5% of the sample is held by the ten biggest clonotypes.

CDR1 and CDR2, looked up from the germline V gene, are LGHNA and YSLEER. Taken from cysteine to phenylalanine, the CDR3 has 15 residues. CDR3 DNA is the only sequence kept; it has 45 bases, read in frame from the first base. V is trimmed back by 5 bases and J by 0 bases, and the junction contains 5 bases that no gene match accounts for. The record originates from a study of cytomegalovirus exposure and HLA in healthy donors (TCRdb year 2017). With respect to the entire study: In an earlier analysis of under 600 of the donors, 276 Gb of sequence data and approximately 120 million unique TCR beta sequences from about 179 million T cells were reported. An early release covering some 640 HLA-typed donors comprised about 290 gigabases of sequencing data and tens of millions of unique TCR sequences. Typing coverage differed by locus: A, B, C, DRB1 and DQB1 were typed in roughly 620-630 donors, DQA1 in about 510, DPA1 in 600 to 610, and DPB1 in approximately 450. Alongside the repertoire data, information on donor age, sex, ethnicity and CMV serostatus was compiled. Every repertoire in the discovery cohort had been generated on one and the same sequencing platform. A later analysis re-analyzed previously published TCR beta repertoires from approximately 700 donors and added high-resolution HLA genotyping to study TCR occurrence patterns. In an earlier analysis of roughly 580 of the donors, high-throughput TCR beta sequencing was used to judge whether each TCR beta V gene segment behaved as functional or pseudogenic. Rather than using new phenotypic data, the later analysis identified candidate immune exposures from TCR beta sequences and from how often those sequences occurred across donors. A later genetic analysis took genome-wide SNP genotypes for about 65% of the 666 donors and used that subset as a discovery cohort. Of the approximately 400 genotyped donors, over 65% fell in the genetic ancestry cluster associated with self-reported Caucasian donors. The study aimed to test whether signatures of past pathogen exposure could be identified by cataloging public T cell receptors. Both class I and class II loci were covered by HLA typing, at four-digit resolution. The T cell repertoires of under 700 subjects were profiled by immunosequencing and related to cytomegalovirus serostatus. In addition to the first cohort of about 650 subjects, a separate validation cohort of approximately 110 different subjects was used. To predict cytomegalovirus infection status, the study combined high-throughput TCR immunosequencing, statistical association of individual TCRs with disease status, and machine learning. Because of strong linkage in the cohort, roughly five DR-DQ haplotypes were treated as single units for association and clustering. On average, over 200,000 unique TCR beta nucleotide sequences were sequenced per donor among 398 genotyped donors of the cohort, with 15% to 20% of those sequences being non-productive. What the authors observed across the whole study: A later analysis reported that several top co-occurrence clusters appeared linked to parvovirus B19, influenza, CMV and Epstein-Barr virus. In a later analysis, TCR association rates were found to vary across HLA loci, with the most associated TCRs seen for DRB1 alleles and the fewest for HLA-C alleles. Across donors, most TCR sequences were observed very rarely, whereas some public TCRs were present in many individuals. A later analysis associated 15,000 to 20,000 TCR beta sequences with specific HLA alleles at a false discovery rate of 0.05. According to the authors, the approach could potentially be generalized to other disease states and immunological phenotypes. Only TCR beta chains were sequenced in this cohort, and the absence of alpha or paired-chain data limited detectable features. In a later genetic analysis, fewer N-insertions in productive TCRs were reported among donors in an Asian-associated ancestry cluster than the 666-donor mean. Linkage disequilibrium might explain the correlated functional status among segregating V segments, but an unknown experimental factor could not be ruled out. The 87-base-pair reads could not distinguish some IMGT-functional V segments, including TRBV6-2 and TRBV6-3, so those segments were excluded. A later genetic analysis associated a missense DCLRE1C variant with V-gene and J-gene trimming of TCR beta chains, and an independent cohort replicated the association. Broadly in line with IMGT annotations, most TCR beta V segments showed up in productive rearrangements about 87% or about 30% of the time in an earlier analysis of approximately 600 of the donors. The study listed 164 TCR beta chains as associated with cytomegalovirus. Assigning TCR associations to individual alleles was difficult when HLA alleles, especially DR and DQ, strongly co-occurred. Three of the identified cytomegalovirus-associated TCR beta chains were confirmed in vitro to be specific for cytomegalovirus antigens. The sequencing pipeline was judged likely to have produced a cluster of highly shared sequence variants as a technical artifact. Cytomegalovirus status was reported to be diagnosed by the classifier with high specificity and sensitivity in both the original and validation cohorts. CMV serostatus was the only immune exposure information available for the cohort. Because some donors lacked HLA typing at each locus, the association tests relied only on the typed subset. Because counts were too low, around 17 rarely observed V segments, including chromosome 9 orphons, were left out of the earlier analysis of 587 of the donors. In a later analysis, most CMV-associated TCR beta chains were found to appear HLA-restricted, with HLA associations seemingly driven largely by CMV exposure. Sequencing depth was assumed to be roughly uniform across donors in the presence/absence analyses, though that assumption may not hold. A further reported finding was that TCR beta sequences accurately predicted the HLA-A and HLA-B alleles for most subjects in the first cohort. Compared with equally common non-associated chains, HLA-associated TCR beta chains in a later analysis were more clonally expanded and had lower generation probabilities.

The cohort consisted of 650 to 700 healthy bone marrow donors. At the time of sampling, all cohort members were nominally healthy, though unrecorded immune exposures were likely present. The donor was CMV seropositive and belonged to the group of 250 to 300 seropositive cohort members. Every donor gave a peripheral blood sample, and the peripheral blood mononuclear cells from that sample were used for TCR beta sequencing. Genomic DNA extraction from the blood cell samples was performed with the Qiagen DNeasy Blood Extraction Kit. The receptor was isolated from a man under 40 in good health and CMV-seropositive. Input material: PBMCs. The rearrangement combines TRBV4-3 with TRBJ1-1, with TRBD1 matching 8 junction bases. The CDR3 loop reads CASSNRQGMNTEAFF. The DNA sequence reads TGCGCCAGCAGCAACCGACAGGGGATGAACACTGAAGCTTTCTTT.